This passage covers 26 T cell receptor beta chains from one sample sequenced in a study of blood T cell repertoires in COVID-19. Some clones are missing from TCRdb's copy, which holds only in-frame ones; the method was immunoSEQ multiplex PCR. In the table there are roughly 250,000 clones, about 83% of which are singletons. The sample comprised peripheral blood. These receptors originate from a woman aged 45-65 years with acute or convalescent COVID-19.

The chain links TRBV6-2 or TRBV6-3 to TRBJ1-1; no reliable D call. The germline V gene encodes CDR1 MNHEY and CDR2 SVGEGT. Trimming shortened V by 0 bases and J by 8 bases, and 10 bases separated the two germline ends. CDR3 size: 13 residues. Written as DNA, the CDR3 is TGTGCCAGCAGTTACTCAACGGGAGTAGAAGCTTTCTTT. The encoded protein is CASSYSTGVEAFF.

This clone was counted once. The V and J genes are TRBV10-1 and TRBJ1-1; perhaps TRBD1 as D (5 bases). The V end was cut by 3 bases, the J end by 5 bases, with 10 bases between. There are 13 residues in the CDR3. Germline V CDR1 and CDR2: WNHNN, SYGVQD (reference sequence). DNA of the CDR3: TGCGCCAGCAGTGACGGGGGGATTACTGAAGCTTTCTTT. Translating gives CASSDGGITEAFF.

The chain uses TRBV6-2 or TRBV6-3 and TRBJ1-2; weak D call: TRBD1 (5 bases). The V end was cut by 6 bases, the J end by 8 bases, with 19 bases between. Germline V gene sequence: CDR1 MNHEY, CDR2 SVGEGT. The CDR3 runs to 14 residues. The CDR3 DNA reads as TGTGCCAGCAGCCGCGGGACGGTCGACGGAGGCTACACCTTC. It translates to CASSRGTVDGGYTF.

The chain has TRBV28 and TRBJ2-7; 11 bases match TRBD1. Germline CDR1 and CDR2: MDHEN and SYDVKM. V trimming: 3 bases; J trimming: 5 bases; junction bases outside the gene matches: 3. The CDR3 has 14 amino acids. This chain's CDR3 is CASSFRTGGDEQYF. The CDR3, as DNA: TGTGCCAGCAGTTTTAGGACAGGGGGCGACGAGCAGTACTTC.

As concerns this clone: The sample carries other DNA sequences with the same CDR3. The rearrangement links TRBV27 to TRBJ1-4; D is possibly TRBD1 (5 bases). CDR3 length equals 13 residues. Germline V gives CDR1 MNHEY, CDR2 SMNVEV (reference sequence). The ends were cut back, 3 bases at V and 6 bases at J, with 8 bases in the middle. For the CDR3, the DNA is TGTGCCAGCAGTTTTCAGGGTTATGAAAAACTGTTTTTT. Residues: CASSFQGYEKLFF.

The table lists this clone with a few counts. The V and J genes are TRBV4-2 and TRBJ2-3, with 8 nucleotides matching TRBD1. The CDR3 extends over 18 amino acids. V shed 4 bases, J shed 0 bases, and the junction held 12 bases outside the gene matches. The V gene's germline CDR1 is LGHNA and CDR2 YNFKEQ. The CDR3 bases are TGTGCCAGCAGCCGAAACATTCCAGGGGGCGCGAGCACAGATACGCAGTATTTT. This sequence encodes CASSRNIPGGASTDTQYF.

This chain uses TRBV7-2 with TRBJ1-2, with a tentative D call TRBD1 (6 bases). Trimming removed 5 bases from V and 7 bases from J, with 20 bases in between. The germline V gene encodes CDR1 SGHTA and CDR2 FQGNSA. The CDR3 is 15 amino acids. The CDR3: CASSTTRGGLSGYTF. CDR3 DNA sequence: TGTGCCAGCAGCACGACAAGGGGGGGACTGAGTGGCTACACCTTC.

This clone was counted between two and nine times. The chain links TRBV5-4 to TRBJ2-1; TRBD2 matches at 7 bases. The CDR3 runs to 12 residues. The ends lost 4 bases at V and 9 bases at J; junction bases unmatched: 4. Germline V CDR1 and CDR2: SGHNT, YYREEE (reference sequence). Here the CDR3 DNA reads TGTGCCAGCAGCGAGCCTAGCGGTGAGCAGTTCTTC. Amino acid sequence: CASSEPSGEQFF.

V is TRBV19 and J is TRBJ1-2; 8 bases line up with TRBD1. The junction had 7 bases not matched to a gene; V was cut back by 5 bases and J by 8 bases. Looked up from germline, CDR1 is LNHDA and CDR2 is SQIVND (reference sequence). The CDR3 length is 13 residues. The CDR3 DNA reads as TGTGCCAGTAGTCCTGGACAGGGTAGAGGCTACACCTTC. This translates into CASSPGQGRGYTF.

V usage is TRBV3-1 (or the pseudogene TRBV3-2) and J usage is TRBJ2-6; 8 bases line up with TRBD1. Germline V gives CDR1 LGHDT, CDR2 YNNKEL (reference sequence). The trim removed 3 bases at V and 2 bases at J, leaving 9 bases unmatched. CDR3 length equals 18 residues. CDR3 DNA sequence: TGTGCCAGCAGCCATCCCGGGACAGGTAAACCTGGGGCCAACGTCCTGACTTTC. This sequence encodes CASSHPGTGKPGANVLTF.

This sequence joins TRBV9 and TRBJ1-4; the D gene is possibly TRBD1 (5 bases). Germline-derived CDR1 and CDR2 are SGDLS and YYNGEE. Trimming removed 0 bases from V and 2 bases from J, with 11 bases in between. The CDR3 is made up of 16 amino acids. Here the CDR3 reads CASSVGVGGTNEKLFF. As DNA, the CDR3 is TGTGCCAGCAGCGTAGGGGTCGGGGGGACTAATGAAAAACTGTTTTTT.

The rearrangement uses TRBV5-1 and TRBJ2-2; D is possibly TRBD2 (6 bases). Between the trimmed V and J ends, which lost 5 bases and 4 bases, there was a span of 12 bases. In germline, CDR1 is SGHRS, CDR2 YFSETQ. This CDR3 is built from 14 residues. The CDR3 region is CASRGLTGTGELFF. The CDR3 DNA follows: TGCGCCAGCAGGGGACTCACAGGCACCGGGGAGCTGTTTTTT.

The V gene is TRBV7-9, the J gene TRBJ2-5, with D unclear. CDR1 and CDR2 (germline): SEHNR, FQNEAQ (reference sequence). CDR3 length: 11 amino acids. In nucleotides, the CDR3 is TGTGCGATCACAGCAGGAGAGACCCAGTACTTC. It yields the protein CAITAGETQYF.

This rearrangement joins TRBV2 to TRBJ1-1; D gene unclear. The CDR3 loop spans 14 amino acids. The V end was cut by 4 bases, the J end by 1 base, with 10 bases between. Germline lookup yields CDR1 SNHLY and CDR2 FYNNEI. The CDR3 region is CASSVSSGNTEAFF. The CDR3 DNA follows: TGTGCCAGCAGTGTATCTTCAGGGAACACTGAAGCTTTCTTT.

The chain combines TRBV19 with TRBJ2-2, with D perhaps TRBD1 (6 bases). V dropped 0 bases and J dropped 1 base, with 12 bases sitting between them. This CDR3 spans 17 amino acids. Per the germline V gene, CDR1 is LNHDA and CDR2 is SQIVND (reference sequence). CDR3 protein: CASSIESHRVNTGELFF. The CDR3 bases are TGTGCCAGTAGTATAGAGTCCCACAGGGTGAACACCGGGGAGCTGTTTTTT.

In regard to this clone: The junction departs from germline at one end; a sequencing error may be responsible. The chain is built from TRBV11-3 and TRBJ2-5; TRBD1 is a possible D gene (5 bases). The length of the CDR3 is 15 residues. Germline assignment: CDR1 SGHNT and CDR2 YENEEA. The CDR3 is CAGSLGVESGETQYF. The CDR3 coding sequence is TGTGCCGGCAGCTTAGGGGTTGAGTCGGGAGAGACCCAGTACTTC.

This clone was counted only a few times. V usage is TRBV5-6 and J usage is TRBJ1-3; D uncertain. The V end lost 4 bases, the J end lost 0 bases, and 11 bases lay between the germline ends. The CDR3 runs to 15 residues. Germline V gene sequence: CDR1 SGHDT, CDR2 YYEEEE. CDR3 sequence reads: CASSTGINSGNTIYF. The CDR3 region has the DNA TGTGCCAGCAGCACCGGGATCAACTCTGGAAACACCATATATTTT.

V is TRBV6-5 and J is TRBJ1-3; TRBD1 agrees at 8 bases. The CDR3 loop spans 14 amino acids. V was pared by 5 bases and J by 5 bases, with 5 bases of the junction left unmatched. The germline V gene encodes CDR1 MNHEY and CDR2 SVGAGI. The CDR3 nucleotides are TGTGCCAGCAGTCCCCAGGGGGCGAGAAACACCATATATTTT. It codes for CASSPQGARNTIYF.

This chain connects TRBV7-2 to TRBJ2-7; D is possibly TRBD2 (7 bases). V was trimmed by 1 base and J by 3 bases, leaving 13 bases between them. The CDR3 extends over 15 amino acids. Germline assignment: CDR1 SGHTA and CDR2 FQGNSA. CDR3 nucleotide sequence: TGTGCCAGCAGCTTAGGGGGGGGCCTAGACTACGAGCAGTACTTC. It yields the protein CASSLGGGLDYEQYF.

The chain couples TRBV15 to TRBJ2-1, with D possibly being TRBD2 (7 bases). The CDR3 spans 14 residues. Looked up from germline, CDR1 is LNHNV and CDR2 is YYDKDF (reference sequence). The V gene lost 9 bases and the J gene lost 7 bases, with 19 bases spanning the gap. DNA for the CDR3: TGTGCCACACAACGGGGGGCCGAAGTAAATGAGCAGTTCTTC. It codes for CATQRGAEVNEQFF.

The chain combines TRBV7-2 with TRBJ1-1; D is unclear. The CDR3 spans 13 residues. The V end was cut by 5 bases, the J end by 3 bases, with 10 bases between. Germline CDR1 and CDR2: SGHTA and FQGNSA. CDR3 amino acids: CASSTGSYTEAFF. The CDR3 bases are TGTGCCAGCAGCACGGGATCTTACACTGAAGCTTTCTTT.

In DNA, the CDR3 is TGTGCCAGCAGCTTACTTGGGGGGGGATACAATGAGCAGTTCTTC. It yields the protein CASSLLGGGYNEQFF. V and J are TRBV7-2 and TRBJ2-1, with TRBD2 identical over 7 bases. The CDR3 has 15 amino acids. V lost 2 bases to trimming and J lost 4 bases; unmatched junction nucleotides: 5. Germline V gene lookup returns CDR1 SGHTA and CDR2 FQGNSA.

The chain joins TRBV5-5 to TRBJ1-2; the match to TRBD1 covers 9 bases. This CDR3 has 15 residues. The V segment lost 1 base and the J segment 10 bases; nucleotides outside the gene matches: 11. CDR1 is SGHKS and CDR2 is YYEKEE in the germline V gene (reference sequence). This CDR3 is CASSLYPPGQGNYTF. CDR3 DNA: TGTGCCAGCAGCTTGTACCCCCCCGGACAGGGGAACTACACCTTC.

The rearrangement joins TRBV2 to TRBJ2-2, with D possibly being TRBD2 (6 bases). The CDR3 consists of 14 residues. V was trimmed by 7 bases and J by 3 bases, leaving 12 bases between them. Germline assignment: CDR1 SNHLY and CDR2 FYNNEI. CDR3 in amino acids: CASTIGGDTGELFF. In DNA, the CDR3 is TGTGCCAGCACGATCGGAGGGGACACCGGGGAGCTGTTTTTT. Full variable domain (outside the CDR3, taken from reference TRBV2 and TRBJ2-2): EPEVTQTPSHQVTQMGQEVILRCVPISNHLYFYWYRQILGQKVEFLVSFYNNEISEKSEIFDDQFSVERPDGSNFTLKIRSTKLEDSAMYFCASTIGGDTGELFFGEGSRLTVL.

This chain's CDR3 is CASRTGVYEQYF. In DNA, the CDR3 is TGTGCCAGCAGAACCGGGGTTTACGAGCAGTACTTC. The chain joins TRBV6-6 to TRBJ2-7, with D possibly TRBD2 on 5 matching bases. Per germline, CDR1 MNHNY and CDR2 SVGAGI (reference sequence). Trimming pared 6 bases from V and 4 bases from J, leaving 10 bases between. The CDR3 contains 12 residues.

V and J are TRBV5-1 and TRBJ1-6; TRBD1 might be the D (5 bases). V was clipped by 4 bases and J by 3 bases, with 11 bases between them. There are 15 residues in the CDR3. In germline, CDR1 is SGHRS, CDR2 YFSETQ. CDR3 coding DNA: TGCGCCAGCAGCCTAGAAAGGGGCTATAATTCACCCCTCCACTTT. Protein: CASSLERGYNSPLHF.